This TCR beta chain was captured by sequencing in a study of T cell clonotyping in hematopoietic cell transplantation. About the study: Recipient samples before transplant were obtained post-cytoreduction.

Produced via immunoSEQ multiplex PCR; TCRdb's table is partial and in-frame only. The sample yields around 5,600 clones, approximately 84% seen once. Study conclusions and caveats: Higher Inverse Simpson Index values in graft donor and pretransplant recipient predicted broader posttransplant TCR diversity.

As for this clone: Its antigen is still unknown.

Germline-derived CDR1 and CDR2 are SGHTA and FQGTGA. V was clipped by 5 bases and J by 10 bases; unmatched bases: 3. The CDR3 has 13 amino acids. Noted time point: recipient sample about 28 days before transplant, after cytoreduction. The chain couples TRBV7-3 to TRBJ1-6, with 9 bases that match TRBD1. This TCR was recovered from a man aged 55-75 years with acute myeloid leukemia. Some clones in this sample may be carry-over from other donors' samples. The sample consisted of peripheral blood mononuclear cells, taken before stem cell transplant. CDR3 protein: CASSKDRGSPLHF. The CDR3 DNA reads as TGTGCCAGCAGCAAGGACAGGGGATCACCCCTCCACTTT.